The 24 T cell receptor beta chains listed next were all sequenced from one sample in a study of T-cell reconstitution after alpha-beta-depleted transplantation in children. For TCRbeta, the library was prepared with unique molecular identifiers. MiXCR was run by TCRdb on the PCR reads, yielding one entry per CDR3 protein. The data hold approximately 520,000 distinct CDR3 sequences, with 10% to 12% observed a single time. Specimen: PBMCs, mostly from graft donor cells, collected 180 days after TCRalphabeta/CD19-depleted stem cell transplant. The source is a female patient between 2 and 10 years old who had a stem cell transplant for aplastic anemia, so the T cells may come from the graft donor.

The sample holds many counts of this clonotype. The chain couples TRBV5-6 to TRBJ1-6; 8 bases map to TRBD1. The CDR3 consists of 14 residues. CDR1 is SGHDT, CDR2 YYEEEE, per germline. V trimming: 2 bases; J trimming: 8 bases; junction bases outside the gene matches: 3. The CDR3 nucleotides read TGTGCCAGCAGCTTAAGGACAGGGTATTCACCCCTCCACTTT. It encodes CASSLRTGYSPLHF.

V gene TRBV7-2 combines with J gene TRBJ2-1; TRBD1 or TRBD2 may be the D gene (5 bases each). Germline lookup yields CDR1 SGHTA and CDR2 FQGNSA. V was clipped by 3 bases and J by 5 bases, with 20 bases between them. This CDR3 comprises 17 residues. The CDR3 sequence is CASSLGPRRVGDNEQFF. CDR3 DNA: TGTGCCAGCAGCTTGGGGCCCAGGCGAGTGGGAGACAATGAGCAGTTCTTC.

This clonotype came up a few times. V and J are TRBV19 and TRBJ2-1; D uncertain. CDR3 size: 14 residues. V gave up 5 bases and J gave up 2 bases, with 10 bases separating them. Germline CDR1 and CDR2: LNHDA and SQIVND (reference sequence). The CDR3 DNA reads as TGTGCCAGTAGTCCCCCCTCTACCTACAATGAGCAGTTCTTC. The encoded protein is CASSPPSTYNEQFF.

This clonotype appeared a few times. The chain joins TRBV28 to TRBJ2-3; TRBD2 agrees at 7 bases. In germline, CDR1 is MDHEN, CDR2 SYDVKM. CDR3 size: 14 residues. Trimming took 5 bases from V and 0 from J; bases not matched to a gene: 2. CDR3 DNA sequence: TGTGCCAGCAGTCTAGCGGATAGCACAGATACGCAGTATTTT. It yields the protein CASSLADSTDTQYF. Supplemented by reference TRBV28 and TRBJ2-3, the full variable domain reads DVKVTQSSRYLVKRTGEKVFLECVQDMDHENMFWYRQDPGLGLRLIYFSYDVKMKEKGDIPEGYSVSREKKERFSLILESASTNQTSMYLCASSLADSTDTQYFGPGTRLTVL.

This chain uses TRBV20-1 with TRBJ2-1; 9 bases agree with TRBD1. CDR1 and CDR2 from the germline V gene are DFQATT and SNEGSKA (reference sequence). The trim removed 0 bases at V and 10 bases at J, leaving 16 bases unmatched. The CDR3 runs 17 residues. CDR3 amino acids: CSARDPKLGQGQGEQFF. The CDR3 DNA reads TGCAGTGCTAGAGACCCCAAGCTAGGACAGGGGCAGGGGGAGCAGTTCTTC.

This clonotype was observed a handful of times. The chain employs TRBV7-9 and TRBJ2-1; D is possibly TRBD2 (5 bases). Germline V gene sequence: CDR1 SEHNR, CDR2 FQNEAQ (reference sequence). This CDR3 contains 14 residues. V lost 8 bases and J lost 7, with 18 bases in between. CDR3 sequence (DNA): TGTGCCAGCCGGCTTCGGCAAACGGGGAATGAGCAGTTCTTC. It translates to CASRLRQTGNEQFF.

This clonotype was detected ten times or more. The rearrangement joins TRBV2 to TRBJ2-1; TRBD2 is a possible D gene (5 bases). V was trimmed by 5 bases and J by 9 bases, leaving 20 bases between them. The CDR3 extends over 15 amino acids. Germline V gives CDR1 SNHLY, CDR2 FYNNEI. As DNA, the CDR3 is TGTGCCAGCAGTCCCATGTGGGAGCGGATGGGTGAGCAGTTCTTC. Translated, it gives CASSPMWERMGEQFF. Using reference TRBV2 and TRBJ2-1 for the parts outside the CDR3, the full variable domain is EPEVTQTPSHQVTQMGQEVILRCVPISNHLYFYWYRQILGQKVEFLVSFYNNEISEKSEIFDDQFSVERPDGSNFTLKIRSTKLEDSAMYFCASSPMWERMGEQFFGPGTRLTVL.

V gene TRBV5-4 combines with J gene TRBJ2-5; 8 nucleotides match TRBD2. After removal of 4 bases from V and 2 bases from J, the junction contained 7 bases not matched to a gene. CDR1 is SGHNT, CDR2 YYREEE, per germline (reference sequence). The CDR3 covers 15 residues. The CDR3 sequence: CASSPPRGGQETQYF. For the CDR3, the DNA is TGTGCCAGCAGCCCTCCCCGGGGGGGGCAAGAGACCCAGTACTTC.

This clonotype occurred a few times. Here the CDR3 DNA reads TGCGCCAGCAGCCTCCCGAAGGGGATGGACCAAGAGACCCAGTACTTC. Its translation is CASSLPKGMDQETQYF. The chain carries TRBV5-1 and TRBJ2-5; weak D call: TRBD1 (5 bases). The length of the CDR3 is 16 residues. Germline assignment: CDR1 SGHRS and CDR2 YFSETQ. V was trimmed by 4 bases and J by 0 bases, leaving 16 bases between them.

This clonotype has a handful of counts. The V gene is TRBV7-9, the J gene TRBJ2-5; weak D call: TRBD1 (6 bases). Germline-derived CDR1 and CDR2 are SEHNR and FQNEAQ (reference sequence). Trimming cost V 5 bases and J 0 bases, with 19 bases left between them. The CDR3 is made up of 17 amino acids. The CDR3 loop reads CASSQWDRQAYQETQYF. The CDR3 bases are TGTGCCAGCAGCCAGTGGGATCGACAGGCTTACCAAGAGACCCAGTACTTC. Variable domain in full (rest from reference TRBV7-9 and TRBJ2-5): DTGVSQNPRHKITKRGQNVTFRCDPISEHNRLYWYRQTLGQGPEFLTYFQNEAQLEKSRLLSDRFSAERPKGSFSTLEIQRTEQGDSAMYLCASSQWDRQAYQETQYFGPGTRLLVL.

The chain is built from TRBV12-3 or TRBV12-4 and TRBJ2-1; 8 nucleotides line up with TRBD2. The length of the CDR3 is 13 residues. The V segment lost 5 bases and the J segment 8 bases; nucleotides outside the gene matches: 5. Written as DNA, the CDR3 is TGTGCCAGCAGTCTCTCGACTAGCGATGAGCAGTTCTTC. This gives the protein CASSLSTSDEQFF.

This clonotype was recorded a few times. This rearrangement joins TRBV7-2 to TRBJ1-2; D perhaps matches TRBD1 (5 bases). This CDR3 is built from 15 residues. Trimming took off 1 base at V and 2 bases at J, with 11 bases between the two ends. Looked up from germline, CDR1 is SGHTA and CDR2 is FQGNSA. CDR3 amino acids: CASSLVGKGNYGYTF. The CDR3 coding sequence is TGTGCCAGCAGCTTAGTGGGGAAGGGGAACTATGGCTACACCTTC. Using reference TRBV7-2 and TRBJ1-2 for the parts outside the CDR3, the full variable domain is GAGVSQSPSNKVTEKGKDVELRCDPISGHTALYWYRQSLGQGLEFLIYFQGNSAPDKSGLPSDRFSAERTGGSVSTLTIQRTQQEDSAVYLCASSLVGKGNYGYTFGSGTRLTVV.

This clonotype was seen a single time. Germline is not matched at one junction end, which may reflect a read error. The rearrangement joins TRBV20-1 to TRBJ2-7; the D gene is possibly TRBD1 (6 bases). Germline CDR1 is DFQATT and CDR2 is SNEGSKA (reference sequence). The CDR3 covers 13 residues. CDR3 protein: CGARQDISYEQYF. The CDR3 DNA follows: TGCGGTGCTAGACAGGACATCTCCTACGAGCAGTACTTC.

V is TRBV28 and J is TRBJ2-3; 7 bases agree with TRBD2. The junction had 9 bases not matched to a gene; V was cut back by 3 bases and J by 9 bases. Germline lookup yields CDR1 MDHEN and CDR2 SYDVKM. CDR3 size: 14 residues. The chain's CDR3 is CASSLGGEGHTQYF. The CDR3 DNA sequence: TGTGCCAGCAGTTTGGGGGGGGAGGGGCACACGCAGTATTTT.

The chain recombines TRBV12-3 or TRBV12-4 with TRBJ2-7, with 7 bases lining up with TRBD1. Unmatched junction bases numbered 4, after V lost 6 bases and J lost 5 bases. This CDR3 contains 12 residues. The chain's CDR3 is CASSATGNEQYV. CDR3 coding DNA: TGTGCCAGCAGCGCGACAGGGAACGAGCAGTACGTC.

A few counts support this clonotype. The CDR3 coding sequence is TGTGCCAGCAGCCCCGTTGGTCGGGATAATGAAAAACTGTTTTTT. Translation: CASSPVGRDNEKLFF. The V call is TRBV9, the J call TRBJ1-4, with unresolved D. The CDR3 is 15 amino acids. Germline CDR1 is SGDLS and CDR2 is YYNGEE. The ends were cut back, 4 bases at V and 4 bases at J, with 14 bases in the middle.

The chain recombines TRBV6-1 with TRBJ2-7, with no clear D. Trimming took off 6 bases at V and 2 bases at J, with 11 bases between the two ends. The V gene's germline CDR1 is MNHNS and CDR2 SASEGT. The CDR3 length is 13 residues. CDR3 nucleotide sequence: TGTGCCAGCAGAGGACCGCCTCCCTACGAGCAGTACTTC. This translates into CASRGPPPYEQYF.

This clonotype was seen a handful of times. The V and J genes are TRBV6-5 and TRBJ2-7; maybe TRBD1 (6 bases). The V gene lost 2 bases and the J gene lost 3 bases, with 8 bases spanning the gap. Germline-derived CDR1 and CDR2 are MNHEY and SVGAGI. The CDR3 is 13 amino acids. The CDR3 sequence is CASSYRTDYEQYF. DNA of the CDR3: TGTGCCAGCAGTTACAGGACAGACTACGAGCAGTACTTC.

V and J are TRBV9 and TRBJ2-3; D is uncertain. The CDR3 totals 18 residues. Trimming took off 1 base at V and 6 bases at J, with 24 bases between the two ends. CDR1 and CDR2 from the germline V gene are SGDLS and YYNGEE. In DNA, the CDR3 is TGTGCCAGCAGCGTACGCCCCGGGTACTACGTGAGCCCCGATACGCAGTATTTT. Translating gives CASSVRPGYYVSPDTQYF.

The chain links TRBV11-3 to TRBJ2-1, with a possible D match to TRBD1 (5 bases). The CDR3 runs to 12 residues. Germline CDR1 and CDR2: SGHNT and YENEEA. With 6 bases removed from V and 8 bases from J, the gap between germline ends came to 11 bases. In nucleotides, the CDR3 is TGTGCCAGCAGTACTGGGGCGGATGAGCAGTTCTTC. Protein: CASSTGADEQFF.

In DNA, the CDR3 is TGCGCCAGCAGCTTGACATTGGGAGAGATATATGAGCAGTTCTTC. Amino acids: CASSLTLGEIYEQFF. This chain joins TRBV5-1 and TRBJ2-1; D perhaps matches TRBD2 (5 bases). V was cut by 1 base and J by 8 bases, with 16 bases left in between. This CDR3 has 15 amino acids. Per the germline V gene, CDR1 is SGHRS and CDR2 is YFSETQ.

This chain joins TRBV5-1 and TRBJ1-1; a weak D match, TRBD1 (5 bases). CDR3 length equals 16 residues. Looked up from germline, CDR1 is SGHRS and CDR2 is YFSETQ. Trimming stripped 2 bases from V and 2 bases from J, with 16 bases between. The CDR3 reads CASSLVVYRGNTEAFF. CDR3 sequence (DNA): TGCGCCAGCAGCTTAGTGGTATATAGGGGCAACACTGAAGCTTTCTTT.

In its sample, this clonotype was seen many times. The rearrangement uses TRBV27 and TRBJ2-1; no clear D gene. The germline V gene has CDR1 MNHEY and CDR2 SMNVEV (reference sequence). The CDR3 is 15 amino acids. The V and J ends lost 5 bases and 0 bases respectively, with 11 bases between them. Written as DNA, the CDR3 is TGTGCCAGCAGTCAGGACCGAGGCTCCTACAATGAGCAGTTCTTC. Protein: CASSQDRGSYNEQFF.

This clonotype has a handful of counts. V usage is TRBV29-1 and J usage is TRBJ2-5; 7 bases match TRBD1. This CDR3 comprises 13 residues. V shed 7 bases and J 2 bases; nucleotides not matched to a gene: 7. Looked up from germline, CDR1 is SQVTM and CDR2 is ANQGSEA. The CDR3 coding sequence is TGCAGCGGTCGACAGGGATCTCAAGAGACCCAGTACTTC. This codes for CSGRQGSQETQYF. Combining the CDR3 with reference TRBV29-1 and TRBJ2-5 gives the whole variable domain SAVISQKPSRDICQRGTSLTIQCQVDSQVTMMFWYRQQPGQSLTLIATANQGSEATYESGFVIDKFPISRPNLTFSTLTVSNMSPEDSSIYLCSGRQGSQETQYFGPGTRLLVL.